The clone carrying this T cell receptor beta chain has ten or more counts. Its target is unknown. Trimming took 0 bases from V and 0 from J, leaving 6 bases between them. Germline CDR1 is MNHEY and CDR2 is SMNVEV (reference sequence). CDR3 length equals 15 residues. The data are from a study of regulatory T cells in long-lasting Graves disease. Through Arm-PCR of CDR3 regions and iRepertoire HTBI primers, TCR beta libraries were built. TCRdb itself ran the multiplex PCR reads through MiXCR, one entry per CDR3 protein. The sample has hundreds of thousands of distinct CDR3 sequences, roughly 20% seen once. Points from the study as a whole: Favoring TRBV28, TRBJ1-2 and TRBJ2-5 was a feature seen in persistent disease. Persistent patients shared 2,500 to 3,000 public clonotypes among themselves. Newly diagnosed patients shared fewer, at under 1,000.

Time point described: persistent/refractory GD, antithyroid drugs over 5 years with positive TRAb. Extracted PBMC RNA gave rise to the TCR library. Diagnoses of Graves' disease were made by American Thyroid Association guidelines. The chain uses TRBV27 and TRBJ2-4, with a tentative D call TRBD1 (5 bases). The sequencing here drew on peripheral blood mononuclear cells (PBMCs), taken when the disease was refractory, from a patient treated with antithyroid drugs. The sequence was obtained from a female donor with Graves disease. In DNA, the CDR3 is TGTGCCAGCAGTTTATCGACAGTAGCCAAAAACATTCAGTACTTC. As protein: CASSLSTVAKNIQYF.